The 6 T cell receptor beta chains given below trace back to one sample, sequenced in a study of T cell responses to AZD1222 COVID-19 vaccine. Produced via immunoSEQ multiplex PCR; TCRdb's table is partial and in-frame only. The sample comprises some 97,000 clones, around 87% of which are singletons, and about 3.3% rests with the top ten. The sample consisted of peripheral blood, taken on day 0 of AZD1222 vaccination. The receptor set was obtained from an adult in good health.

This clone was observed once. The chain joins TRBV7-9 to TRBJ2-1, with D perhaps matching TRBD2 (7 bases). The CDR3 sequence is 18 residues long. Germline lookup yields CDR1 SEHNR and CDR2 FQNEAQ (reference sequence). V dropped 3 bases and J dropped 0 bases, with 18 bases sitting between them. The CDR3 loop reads CASSFGRGSMSSYNEQFF. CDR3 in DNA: TGTGCCAGCAGCTTTGGGAGGGGGAGTATGAGCTCCTACAATGAGCAGTTCTTC.

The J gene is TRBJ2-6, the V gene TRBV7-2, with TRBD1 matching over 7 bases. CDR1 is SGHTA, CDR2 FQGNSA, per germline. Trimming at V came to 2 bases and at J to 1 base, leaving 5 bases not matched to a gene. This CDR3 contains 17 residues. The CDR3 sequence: CASSLRTGPSGANVLTF. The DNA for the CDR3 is TGTGCCAGCAGCTTACGGACAGGCCCGTCTGGGGCCAACGTCCTGACTTTC.

CDR3 bases: TGTGCCAGCAGCGTGCGGGACAGTGGATACGAGCAGTACTTC. Amino acid sequence: CASSVRDSGYEQYF. V is TRBV6-5 and J is TRBJ2-7; possible D gene TRBD1, 7 bases. Germline CDR1 is MNHEY and CDR2 is SVGAGI. Trimming removed 6 bases at V and 4 bases at J, with 16 bases between. The length of the CDR3 is 14 residues.

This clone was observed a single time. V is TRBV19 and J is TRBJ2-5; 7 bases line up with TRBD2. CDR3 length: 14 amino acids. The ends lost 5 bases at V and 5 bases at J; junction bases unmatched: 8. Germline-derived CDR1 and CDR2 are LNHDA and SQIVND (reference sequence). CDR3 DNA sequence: TGTGCCAGTAGTCTGGGGGGGGAGACGGAGACCCAGTACTTC. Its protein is CASSLGGETETQYF.

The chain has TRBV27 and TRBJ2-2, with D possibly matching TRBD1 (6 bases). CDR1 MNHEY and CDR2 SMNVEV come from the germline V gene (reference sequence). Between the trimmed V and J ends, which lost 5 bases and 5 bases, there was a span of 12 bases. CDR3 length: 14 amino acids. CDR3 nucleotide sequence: TGTGCCAGCAGTGTCCTACAGGGAACCGGGGAGCTGTTTTTT. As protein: CASSVLQGTGELFF.

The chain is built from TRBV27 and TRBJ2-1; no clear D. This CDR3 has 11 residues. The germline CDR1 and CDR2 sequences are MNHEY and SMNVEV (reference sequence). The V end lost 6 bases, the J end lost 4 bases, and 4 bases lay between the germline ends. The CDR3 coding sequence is TGTGCCAGCAGAAAATACAATGAGCAGTTCTTC. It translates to CASRKYNEQFF.